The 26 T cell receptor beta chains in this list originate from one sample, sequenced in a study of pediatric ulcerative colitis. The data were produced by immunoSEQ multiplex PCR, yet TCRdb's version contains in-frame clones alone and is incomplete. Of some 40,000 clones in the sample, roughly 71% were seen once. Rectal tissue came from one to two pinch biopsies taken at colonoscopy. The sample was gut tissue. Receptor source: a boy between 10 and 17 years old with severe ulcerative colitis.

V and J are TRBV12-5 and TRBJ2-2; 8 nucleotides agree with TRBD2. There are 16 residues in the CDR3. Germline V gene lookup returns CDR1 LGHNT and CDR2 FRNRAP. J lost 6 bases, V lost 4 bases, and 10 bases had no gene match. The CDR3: CASGYSGTSGSGELFF. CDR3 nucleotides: TGTGCTAGTGGTTACTCCGGGACTAGTGGCTCCGGGGAGCTGTTTTTT.

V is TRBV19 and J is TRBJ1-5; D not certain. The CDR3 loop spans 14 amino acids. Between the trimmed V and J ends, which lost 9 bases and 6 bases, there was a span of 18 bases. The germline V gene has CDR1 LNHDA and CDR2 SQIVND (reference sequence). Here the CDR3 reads CASKESTVSQPQHF. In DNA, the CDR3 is TGTGCCAGCAAGGAAAGCACCGTGTCTCAGCCCCAGCATTTT.

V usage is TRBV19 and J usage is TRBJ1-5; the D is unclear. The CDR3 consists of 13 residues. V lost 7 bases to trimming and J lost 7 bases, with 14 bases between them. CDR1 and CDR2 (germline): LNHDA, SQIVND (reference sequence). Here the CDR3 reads CASTNSYTQPQHF. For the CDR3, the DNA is TGTGCCAGTACAAATTCCTATACCCAGCCCCAGCATTTT.

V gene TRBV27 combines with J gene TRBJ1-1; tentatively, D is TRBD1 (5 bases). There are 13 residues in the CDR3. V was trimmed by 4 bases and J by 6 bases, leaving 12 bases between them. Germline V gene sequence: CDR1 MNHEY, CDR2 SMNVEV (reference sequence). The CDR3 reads CASSYRGLSEAFF. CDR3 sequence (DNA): TGTGCCAGCAGTTATAGGGGACTCTCTGAAGCTTTCTTT.

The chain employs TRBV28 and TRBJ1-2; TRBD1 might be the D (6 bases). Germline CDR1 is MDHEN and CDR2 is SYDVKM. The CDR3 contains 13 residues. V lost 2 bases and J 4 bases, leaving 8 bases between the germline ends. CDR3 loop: CASSLQGGYGYTF. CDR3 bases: TGTGCCAGCAGTTTACAAGGGGGCTATGGCTACACCTTC.

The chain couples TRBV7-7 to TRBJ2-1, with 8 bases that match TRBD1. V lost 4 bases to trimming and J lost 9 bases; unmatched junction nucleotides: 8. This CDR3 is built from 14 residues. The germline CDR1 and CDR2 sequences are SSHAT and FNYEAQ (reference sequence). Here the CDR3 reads CASSSRGTGTEQFF. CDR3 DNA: TGTGCCAGCAGCTCCAGGGGGACAGGAACTGAGCAGTTCTTC.

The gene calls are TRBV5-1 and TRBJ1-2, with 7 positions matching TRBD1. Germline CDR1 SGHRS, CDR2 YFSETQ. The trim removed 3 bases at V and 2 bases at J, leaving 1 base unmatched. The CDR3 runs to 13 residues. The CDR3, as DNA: TGCGCCAGCAGCTCGACAGGGAACTATGGCTACACCTTC. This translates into CASSSTGNYGYTF.

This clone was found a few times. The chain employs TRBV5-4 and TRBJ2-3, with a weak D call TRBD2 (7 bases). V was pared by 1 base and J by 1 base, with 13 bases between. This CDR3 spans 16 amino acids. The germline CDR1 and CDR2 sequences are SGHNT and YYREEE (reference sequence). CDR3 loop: CASSLRGGAGTDTQYF. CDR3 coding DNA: TGTGCCAGCAGCTTGCGTGGGGGGGCAGGCACAGATACGCAGTATTTT.

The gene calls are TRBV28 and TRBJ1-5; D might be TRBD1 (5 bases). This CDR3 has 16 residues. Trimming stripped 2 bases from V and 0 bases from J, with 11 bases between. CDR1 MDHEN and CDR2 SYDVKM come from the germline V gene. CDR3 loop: CASSLRAGVSNQPQHF. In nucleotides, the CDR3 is TGTGCCAGCAGTTTACGCGCGGGGGTTAGCAATCAGCCCCAGCATTTT.

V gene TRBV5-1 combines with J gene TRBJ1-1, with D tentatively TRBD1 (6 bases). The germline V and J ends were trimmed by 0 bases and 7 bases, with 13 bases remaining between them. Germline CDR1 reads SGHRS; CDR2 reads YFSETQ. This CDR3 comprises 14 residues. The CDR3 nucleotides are TGCGCCAGCAGCTTGGTCAGGGGACCTATTGAAGCTTTCTTT. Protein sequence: CASSLVRGPIEAFF. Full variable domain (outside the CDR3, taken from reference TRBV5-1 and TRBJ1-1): KAGVTQTPRYLIKTRGQQVTLSCSPISGHRSVSWYQQTPGQGLQFLFEYFSETQRNKGNFPGRFSGRQFSNSRSEMNVSTLELGDSALYLCASSLVRGPIEAFFGQGTRLTVV.

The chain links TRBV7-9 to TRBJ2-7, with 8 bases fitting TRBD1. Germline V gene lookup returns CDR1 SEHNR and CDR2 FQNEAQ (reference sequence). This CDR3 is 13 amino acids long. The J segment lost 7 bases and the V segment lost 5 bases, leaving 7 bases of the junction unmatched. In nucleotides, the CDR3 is TGTGCCAGCAGCCACGGACAGGGACAGGAGCAGTACTTC. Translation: CASSHGQGQEQYF.

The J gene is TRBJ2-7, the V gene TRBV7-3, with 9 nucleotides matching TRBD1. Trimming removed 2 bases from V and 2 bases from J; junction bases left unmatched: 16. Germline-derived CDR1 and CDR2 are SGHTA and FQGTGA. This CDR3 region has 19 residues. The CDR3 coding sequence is TGTGCCAGCAGCTTATTCGTTTGGGGGACAGGGAATCTAACCTACGAGCAGTACTTC. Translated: CASSLFVWGTGNLTYEQYF.

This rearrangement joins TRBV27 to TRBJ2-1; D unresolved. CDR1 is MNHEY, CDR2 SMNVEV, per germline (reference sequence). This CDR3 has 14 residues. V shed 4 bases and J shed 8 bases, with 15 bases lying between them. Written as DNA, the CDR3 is TGTGCCAGCAGTTCGAGTACCTATGGGGATGAGCAGTTCTTC. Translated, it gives CASSSSTYGDEQFF.

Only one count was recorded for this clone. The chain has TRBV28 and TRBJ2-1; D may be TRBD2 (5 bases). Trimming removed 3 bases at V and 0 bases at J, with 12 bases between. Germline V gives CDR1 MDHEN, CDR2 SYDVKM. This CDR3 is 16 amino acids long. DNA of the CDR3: TGTGCCAGCAGTTTTGATGCCCGGGGCTCCTACAATGAGCAGTTCTTC. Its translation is CASSFDARGSYNEQFF. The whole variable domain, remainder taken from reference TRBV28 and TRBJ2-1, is DVKVTQSSRYLVKRTGEKVFLECVQDMDHENMFWYRQDPGLGLRLIYFSYDVKMKEKGDIPEGYSVSREKKERFSLILESASTNQTSMYLCASSFDARGSYNEQFFGPGTRLTVL.

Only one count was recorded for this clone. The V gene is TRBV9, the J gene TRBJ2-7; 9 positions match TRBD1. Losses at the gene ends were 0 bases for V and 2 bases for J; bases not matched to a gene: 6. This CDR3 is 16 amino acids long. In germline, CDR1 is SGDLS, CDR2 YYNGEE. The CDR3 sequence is CASSVERTGAPYEQYF. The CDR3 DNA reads TGTGCCAGCAGCGTAGAACGGACAGGGGCTCCCTACGAGCAGTACTTC.

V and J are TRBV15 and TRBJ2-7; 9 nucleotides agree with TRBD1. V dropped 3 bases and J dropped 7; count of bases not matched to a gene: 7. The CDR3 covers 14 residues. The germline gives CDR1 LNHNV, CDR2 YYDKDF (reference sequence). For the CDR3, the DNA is TGTGCCACCAGCAGGGGACAGGGCAGCGAAGAGCAGTACTTC. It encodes CATSRGQGSEEQYF.

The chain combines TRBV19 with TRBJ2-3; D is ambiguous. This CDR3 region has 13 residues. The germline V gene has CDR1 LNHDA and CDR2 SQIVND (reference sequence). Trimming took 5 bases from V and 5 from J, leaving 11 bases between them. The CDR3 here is CASSGWVQDTQYF. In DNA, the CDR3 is TGTGCCAGTAGTGGGTGGGTTCAAGATACGCAGTATTTT.

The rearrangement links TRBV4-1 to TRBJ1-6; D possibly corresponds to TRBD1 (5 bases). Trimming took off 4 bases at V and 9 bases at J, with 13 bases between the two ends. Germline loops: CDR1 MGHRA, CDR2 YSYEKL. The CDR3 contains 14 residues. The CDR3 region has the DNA TGCGCCAGCAGCCCCGGGGGTAACCTTTCACCCCTCCACTTT. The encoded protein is CASSPGGNLSPLHF.

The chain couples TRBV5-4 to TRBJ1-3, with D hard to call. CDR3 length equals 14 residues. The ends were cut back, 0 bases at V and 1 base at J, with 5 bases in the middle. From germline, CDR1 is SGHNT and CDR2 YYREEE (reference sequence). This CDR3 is CASSLGGSGNTIYF. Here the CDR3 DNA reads TGTGCCAGCAGCTTGGGAGGATCTGGAAACACCATATATTTT.

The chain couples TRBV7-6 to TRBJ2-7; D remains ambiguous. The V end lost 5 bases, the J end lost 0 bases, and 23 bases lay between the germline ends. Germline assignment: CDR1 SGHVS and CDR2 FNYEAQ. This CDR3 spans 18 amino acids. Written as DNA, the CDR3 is TGTGCCAGCAGCCAAAACCATTTCCAGGCTCAGAGCTCCTACGAGCAGTACTTC. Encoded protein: CASSQNHFQAQSSYEQYF.

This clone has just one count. The DNA of the CDR3 is TGTGCCAGCAGTCTCGCCGGGGCCAGGAATTCACCCCTCCACTTT. Protein sequence: CASSLAGARNSPLHF. The V and J genes are TRBV27 and TRBJ1-6, with a tentative D call TRBD1 (5 bases). CDR1 is MNHEY, CDR2 SMNVEV, per germline (reference sequence). The CDR3 has 15 amino acids. Trimming took 5 bases from V and 7 from J, leaving 15 bases between them.

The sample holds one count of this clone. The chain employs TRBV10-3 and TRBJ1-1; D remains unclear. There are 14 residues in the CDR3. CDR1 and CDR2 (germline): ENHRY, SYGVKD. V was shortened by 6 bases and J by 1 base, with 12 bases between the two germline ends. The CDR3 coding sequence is TGTGCCATCAGGAAGGACGGAGAGAACACTGAAGCTTTCTTT. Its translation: CAIRKDGENTEAFF.

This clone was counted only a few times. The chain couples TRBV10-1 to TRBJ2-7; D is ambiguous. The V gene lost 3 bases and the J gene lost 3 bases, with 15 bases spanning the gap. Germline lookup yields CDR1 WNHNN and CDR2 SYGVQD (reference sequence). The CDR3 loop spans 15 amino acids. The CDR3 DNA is TGCGCCAGCAGTGATTCAGAATCTCTTATCTACGAGCAGTACTTC. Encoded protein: CASSDSESLIYEQYF.

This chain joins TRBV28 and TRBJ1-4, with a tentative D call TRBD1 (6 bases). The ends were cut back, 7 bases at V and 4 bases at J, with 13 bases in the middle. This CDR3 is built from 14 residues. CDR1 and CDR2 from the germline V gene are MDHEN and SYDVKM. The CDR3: CASTRGMFNEKLFF. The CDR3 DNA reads TGTGCCAGCACCAGGGGAATGTTTAATGAAAAACTGTTTTTT.

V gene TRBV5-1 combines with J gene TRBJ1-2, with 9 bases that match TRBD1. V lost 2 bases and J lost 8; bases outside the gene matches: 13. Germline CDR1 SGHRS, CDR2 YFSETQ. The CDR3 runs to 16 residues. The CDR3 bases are TGCGCCAGCAGCTTCGGTGGGACAGGGAGTCATAACGGCTACACCTTC. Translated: CASSFGGTGSHNGYTF. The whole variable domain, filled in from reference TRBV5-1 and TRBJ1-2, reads KAGVTQTPRYLIKTRGQQVTLSCSPISGHRSVSWYQQTPGQGLQFLFEYFSETQRNKGNFPGRFSGRQFSNSRSEMNVSTLELGDSALYLCASSFGGTGSHNGYTFGSGTRLTVV.

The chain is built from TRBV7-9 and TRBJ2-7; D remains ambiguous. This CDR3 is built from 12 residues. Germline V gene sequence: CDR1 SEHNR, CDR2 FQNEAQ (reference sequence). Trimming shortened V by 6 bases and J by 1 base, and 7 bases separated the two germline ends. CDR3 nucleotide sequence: TGTGCCAGCAGTTATGGGTCCTACGAGCAGTACTTC. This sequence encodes CASSYGSYEQYF.